One sample yielded the 24 T cell receptor beta chains listed below, sequenced in a study of T cells in tumors after PD-1 blockade. TCRdb keeps only in-frame clones here, not all; method: immunoSEQ multiplex PCR. The sample shows tens of thousands of clones, 80% of them seen only once. This material consisted of PBMCs, taken before anti-PD-1 treatment. The source of these receptors is a human donor with basal cell carcinoma.

This chain links TRBV5-1 with TRBJ1-1; 7 bases map to TRBD1. Germline CDR1 and CDR2: SGHRS and YFSETQ. The V and J ends lost 1 base and 1 base, in that order; junction bases with no gene match: 4. This CDR3 is 15 amino acids long. CDR3: CASSLQGQRNTEAFF. In DNA form, the CDR3 reads TGCGCCAGCAGCTTGCAGGGACAGAGGAACACTGAAGCTTTCTTT.

A note on this clone: One base away lies a much larger clone, so this may be a sequencing read error. Distinct nucleotide sequences in the sample also encode this CDR3. The chain carries TRBV10-2 and TRBJ2-1; D is perhaps TRBD1 (7 bases). CDR3 length: 13 residues. Germline CDR1 reads WSHSY; CDR2 reads SAAADI. Here the CDR3 reads CASSQGGVNEQFF. The DNA of the CDR3 is TGCGCTAGCAGTCAGGGGGGCGTGAATGAGCAGTTCTTC.

In DNA, the CDR3 is TGTGCCAGCCAAGCGTCAGGGGGCTTATCACCCCTCCACTTT. This encodes CASQASGGLSPLHF. The chain joins TRBV3-1 (or the pseudogene TRBV3-2) to TRBJ1-6; 8 nucleotides line up with TRBD1. V dropped 8 bases and J dropped 10; count of bases not matched to a gene: 10. There are 14 residues in the CDR3. Germline CDR1 is LGHDT and CDR2 is YNNKEL (reference sequence).

This chain connects TRBV5-8 to TRBJ1-1; D call uncertain. V was pared by 5 bases and J by 6 bases, with 17 bases between. CDR1 is SGHTS and CDR2 is YDEGEE in the germline V gene. This CDR3 spans 14 amino acids. Written as DNA, the CDR3 is TGTGCCAGCAGTCCGGCTTACGGGATCGCTGAAGCTTTCTTT. It encodes CASSPAYGIAEAFF.

The V and J genes are TRBV6-5 and TRBJ2-2; maybe TRBD1 (5 bases). This CDR3 region has 13 residues. V lost 9 bases and J 4 bases, leaving 12 bases between the germline ends. The germline gives CDR1 MNHEY, CDR2 SVGAGI. CDR3 DNA: TGTGCCAGTCAGGGCGCGGTCACCGGGGAGCTGTTTTTT. It specifies CASQGAVTGELFF.

The rearrangement uses TRBV18 and TRBJ1-5, with unresolved D. Looked up from germline, CDR1 is KGHSH and CDR2 is LQKENI. Between the trimmed V and J ends, which lost 3 bases and 0 bases, there was a span of 12 bases. This CDR3 has 16 residues. CDR3 nucleotides: TGTGCCAGCTCACCCGGCAGCTCGTATAGCAATCAGCCCCAGCATTTT. As protein: CASSPGSSYSNQPQHF.

The chain is built from TRBV6-5 and TRBJ1-6; 8 positions match TRBD1. Germline V CDR1 and CDR2: MNHEY, SVGAGI. Germline trimming cut 4 bases from V and 7 bases from J; bases unmatched to any gene: 9. The CDR3 loop spans 16 amino acids. CDR3 bases: TGTGCCAGCAGTTTCGAACGGACAGGGACAAATTCACCCCTCCACTTT. As protein: CASSFERTGTNSPLHF.

The J gene is TRBJ1-4, the V gene TRBV28, with 8 positions matching TRBD1. V trimming: 4 bases; J trimming: 5 bases; junction bases outside the gene matches: 9. Germline CDR1 reads MDHEN; CDR2 reads SYDVKM. The CDR3 has 16 amino acids. The CDR3 coding sequence is TGTGCCAGCAGTTCGACCGGACAGGGTCCCAATGAAAAACTGTTTTTT. This codes for CASSSTGQGPNEKLFF.

Comment on this clone: Other DNA variants within this sample encode the same CDR3. The V call is TRBV5-8, the J call TRBJ2-1; 16 bases align to TRBD2. The CDR3 contains 17 residues. Per the germline V gene, CDR1 is SGHTS and CDR2 is YDEGEE. The junction had 7 bases not matched to a gene; V was cut back by 4 bases and J by 6 bases. CDR3 bases: TGTGCCAGCAGCAGGGGGGGACTAGCGGGGGGGCTCAATGAGCAGTTCTTC. Translation gives CASSRGGLAGGLNEQFF.

V and J are TRBV7-2 and TRBJ2-3, with 7 positions matching TRBD2. This CDR3 is 15 amino acids long. Per germline, CDR1 SGHTA and CDR2 FQGNSA. With 1 base clipped from V and 3 bases from J, the junction kept 4 bases outside the gene matches. CDR3 in amino acids: CASSLEASGTDTQYF. For the CDR3, the DNA is TGTGCCAGCAGCTTAGAGGCTAGCGGTACAGATACGCAGTATTTT.

The chain has TRBV12-3 or TRBV12-4 and TRBJ1-1; D perhaps matches TRBD1 (5 bases). Trimming took 8 bases from V and 5 from J, leaving 15 bases between them. This CDR3 has 13 amino acids. The CDR3 is CASQLGENTEAFF. CDR3 nucleotide sequence: TGTGCCAGCCAACTGGGGGAGAATACTGAAGCTTTCTTT.

The chain couples TRBV27 to TRBJ2-1; no reliable D call. Trimming shortened V by 5 bases and J by 5 bases, and 19 bases separated the two germline ends. CDR1 is MNHEY, CDR2 SMNVEV, per germline (reference sequence). CDR3 length: 16 residues. This CDR3 reads CASSPETVILNNEQFF. CDR3 nucleotides: TGTGCCAGCAGTCCGGAAACAGTGATCCTAAACAATGAGCAGTTCTTC.

The chain joins TRBV13 to TRBJ1-2, with 8 bases lining up with TRBD1. V lost 5 bases to trimming and J lost 9 bases; unmatched junction nucleotides: 5. The CDR3 consists of 12 residues. CDR1 PRHDT and CDR2 FYEKMQ come from the germline V gene (reference sequence). CDR3 in amino acids: CASSDRDRSYTF. In DNA form, the CDR3 reads TGTGCCAGCAGCGACCGGGACAGGAGCTACACCTTC. Using reference TRBV13 and TRBJ1-2 for the parts outside the CDR3, the full variable domain is AAGVIQSPRHLIKEKRETATLKCYPIPRHDTVYWYQQGPGQDPQFLISFYEKMQSDKGSIPDRFSAQQFSDYHSELNMSSLELGDSALYFCASSDRDRSYTFGSGTRLTVV.

V is TRBV11-3 and J is TRBJ2-7, with 7 bases matching TRBD1. This CDR3 is 14 amino acids long. Germline CDR1 is SGHNT and CDR2 is YENEEA. The ends lost 6 bases at V and 0 bases at J; junction bases unmatched: 5. The CDR3 DNA sequence: TGTGCCAGCAGATCGGACAGGACCTCCTACGAGCAGTACTTC. Translation gives CASRSDRTSYEQYF.

This clone was detected once. The CDR3 loop reads CATYDSVGISPLHF. CDR3 in DNA: TGTGCCACCTACGACAGTGTCGGTATTTCACCCCTCCACTTT. The chain uses TRBV10-3 and TRBJ1-6; D is possibly TRBD1 (5 bases). CDR1 ENHRY and CDR2 SYGVKD come from the germline V gene. Deletions cut 10 bases from V and 9 bases from J, with 19 bases between. The CDR3 sequence is 14 residues long.

V is TRBV5-4 and J is TRBJ1-1; unclear D gene. CDR3 length: 15 residues. Germline CDR1 and CDR2: SGHNT and YYREEE (reference sequence). Between the trimmed V and J ends, which lost 4 bases and 6 bases, there was a span of 19 bases. The DNA of the CDR3 is TGTGCCAGCAGCCCGACCGGGCCCAAAGTGGCTGAAGCTTTCTTT. As protein: CASSPTGPKVAEAFF. The whole variable domain, filled in from reference TRBV5-4 and TRBJ1-1, reads ETGVTQSPTHLIKTRGQQVTLRCSSQSGHNTVSWYQQALGQGPQFIFQYYREEENGRGNFPPRFSGLQFPNYSSELNVNALELDDSALYLCASSPTGPKVAEAFFGQGTRLTVV.

The rearrangement joins TRBV9 to TRBJ1-3, with unresolved D. This CDR3 has 15 amino acids. From germline, CDR1 is SGDLS and CDR2 YYNGEE. Between the trimmed V and J ends, which lost 1 base and 5 bases, there was a span of 13 bases. The CDR3 DNA is TGTGCCAGCAGCGTATACGGGGAACTTCGAAACACCATATATTTT. Protein: CASSVYGELRNTIYF.

The chain uses TRBV2 and TRBJ1-5; possible D gene TRBD1, 5 bases. The CDR3 has 16 residues. The V gene's germline CDR1 is SNHLY and CDR2 FYNNEI. The V end was cut by 6 bases, the J end by 2 bases, with 17 bases between. As DNA, the CDR3 is TGTGCCAGCAGCGTAATTGGGGGATGGGGCAATCAGCCCCAGCATTTT. Translating it yields CASSVIGGWGNQPQHF.

In nucleotides, the CDR3 is TGTGCCAGCAGTGACCTCGTGACCAACTATGGCTACACCTTC. The encoded protein is CASSDLVTNYGYTF. The V and J genes are TRBV2 and TRBJ1-2; D uncertain. V was pared by 3 bases and J by 2 bases, with 10 bases between. The CDR3 covers 14 residues. Germline V gives CDR1 SNHLY, CDR2 FYNNEI. The full variable domain, in which reference TRBV2 and TRBJ1-2 provide the parts outside the CDR3, is EPEVTQTPSHQVTQMGQEVILRCVPISNHLYFYWYRQILGQKVEFLVSFYNNEISEKSEIFDDQFSVERPDGSNFTLKIRSTKLEDSAMYFCASSDLVTNYGYTFGSGTRLTVV.

The gene calls are TRBV10-2 and TRBJ1-5; TRBD1 agrees at 7 bases. Germline assignment: CDR1 WSHSY and CDR2 SAAADI. This CDR3 region has 14 residues. V was clipped by 5 bases and J by 6 bases; unmatched bases: 7. The CDR3 DNA is TGCGCCAGCAGTATGGGACAGATAAGTCAGCCCCAGCATTTT. Its protein product is CASSMGQISQPQHF.

The chain links TRBV20-1 to TRBJ2-7, with D uncertain. The germline gives CDR1 DFQATT, CDR2 SNEGSKA (reference sequence). The V end lost 3 bases, the J end lost 3 bases, and 6 bases lay between the germline ends. This CDR3 region has 11 residues. The CDR3 loop reads CSASHLYEQYF. The CDR3 nucleotides read TGCAGTGCTAGTCATCTCTACGAGCAGTACTTC.

The genes are TRBV30 and TRBJ1-5; tentatively, D is TRBD1 (6 bases). Germline V gene sequence: CDR1 GTSNPN, CDR2 SVGIG (reference sequence). CDR3 length: 15 amino acids. Trimming stripped 2 bases from V and 5 bases from J, with 16 bases between. Here the CDR3 reads CAWSRGGTLYQPQHF. In nucleotides, the CDR3 is TGTGCCTGGAGTAGGGGGGGGACTCTTTATCAGCCCCAGCATTTT.

This clone was detected only a few times. This rearrangement joins TRBV7-9 to TRBJ2-1, with TRBD2 identical over 10 bases. Germline CDR1 SEHNR, CDR2 FQNEAQ (reference sequence). This CDR3 region has 18 residues. Trimming cost V 6 bases and J 11 bases; bases outside gene matches: 22. The CDR3 coding sequence is TGTGCCAGCAGTTCAAATTTCCCAGAGCGGGGGGGACCGAATAAGCAGTTCTTC. Translated, it gives CASSSNFPERGGPNKQFF.

This clone has at least ten counts. The chain joins TRBV30 to TRBJ1-6, with D unresolved. The germline V gene encodes CDR1 GTSNPN and CDR2 SVGIG (reference sequence). The CDR3 has 14 amino acids. V was cut by 3 bases and J by 4 bases, with 10 bases left in between. CDR3 in DNA: TGTGCCTGGAGACGGAACGGATATAATTCACCCCTCCACTTT. It yields the protein CAWRRNGYNSPLHF.